A selection of T cell receptor beta chains follows, all from one sample in a study of T cell responses to AZD1222 COVID-19 vaccine. TCRdb's copy holds only in-frame clones and misses some; the assay was immunoSEQ multiplex PCR. Of about 84,000 clones in the sample, 80% to 90% were seen once. The sample was peripheral blood, taken 28 days after the second AZD1222 dose. The receptors shown here come from an adult who received the AZD1222 COVID-19 vaccine. The CDR3 runs from the conserved cysteine through the conserved F or W. Fields, in order: CDR3 length, D gene, clone size, J gene, V gene, CDR3 protein, CDR3 DNA. The D gene is left open where the match is weak. Expanded clones are given a class, and other clones once, few, many or no size at all.

len: 14; d_gene: -; abundance: -; j_gene: TRBJ1-4; v_gene: TRBV28; CDR3aa: CASGADSAGEKLFF; CDR3nt: TGTGCCAGCGGGGCAGATTCGGCGGGAGAAAAACTGTTTTTT
len: 15; d_gene: -; abundance: -; j_gene: TRBJ1-5; v_gene: TRBV7-8; CDR3aa: CASSHDPFRNQPQHF; CDR3nt: TGTGCCAGCAGCCATGACCCCTTTCGCAATCAGCCCCAGCATTTT
len: 15; d_gene: -; abundance: -; j_gene: TRBJ1-5; v_gene: TRBV4-1; CDR3aa: CASSQEGGPNRAQHF; CDR3nt: TGCGCCAGCAGCCAAGAGGGGGGCCCGAACCGCGCCCAGCATTTT
len: 16; d_gene: -; abundance: -; j_gene: TRBJ1-3; v_gene: TRBV18; CDR3aa: CASSPNGPLSGNTIYF; CDR3nt: TGTGCCAGCTCACCGAATGGGCCCCTTTCTGGAAACACCATATATTTT
len: 17; d_gene: TRBD2; abundance: -; j_gene: TRBJ2-5; v_gene: TRBV11-3; CDR3aa: CASSLLLRTRSQETQYF; CDR3nt: TGTGCCAGCAGCTTATTACTCAGGACTAGATCGCAAGAGACCCAGTACTTC
len: 14; d_gene: -; abundance: once; j_gene: TRBJ1-1; v_gene: TRBV19; CDR3aa: CASVSGEVNTEAFF; CDR3nt: TGTGCCAGTGTGTCGGGGGAGGTGAACACTGAAGCTTTCTTT
len: 16; d_gene: TRBD2; abundance: -; j_gene: TRBJ2-1; v_gene: TRBV24-1; CDR3aa: CATGKASGGNYNEQFF; CDR3nt: TGTGCCACCGGAAAGGCTAGCGGGGGGAACTACAATGAGCAGTTCTTC
len: 14; d_gene: -; abundance: -; j_gene: TRBJ1-5; v_gene: TRBV30; CDR3aa: CAWRGQGWNQPQHF; CDR3nt: TGTGCCTGGAGGGGTCAGGGGTGGAATCAGCCCCAGCATTTT
len: 14; d_gene: -; abundance: once; j_gene: TRBJ2-1; v_gene: TRBV12-5; CDR3aa: CASLSPGSNNEQFF; CDR3nt: TGTGCTAGTCTTTCCCCCGGGAGTAACAATGAGCAGTTCTTC
len: 13; d_gene: -; abundance: -; j_gene: TRBJ1-1; v_gene: TRBV11-2; CDR3aa: CASSLDPGRRAFF; CDR3nt: TGTGCCAGCAGCTTAGACCCAGGGAGAAGGGCTTTCTTT
len: 15; d_gene: TRBD1; abundance: -; j_gene: TRBJ1-4; v_gene: TRBV6-5; CDR3aa: CASRQQGATNEKLFF; CDR3nt: TGTGCCAGCAGGCAGCAGGGGGCAACTAATGAAAAACTGTTTTTT
len: 15; d_gene: TRBD1; abundance: few; j_gene: TRBJ1-3; v_gene: TRBV4-3; CDR3aa: CASSQGGTAGNTIYF; CDR3nt: TGCGCCAGCAGCCAAGGGGGGACAGCCGGAAACACCATATATTTT
len: 17; d_gene: TRBD2; abundance: -; j_gene: TRBJ2-5; v_gene: TRBV3-1/TRBV3-2; CDR3aa: CASSQDRLAGIQETQYF; CDR3nt: TGTGCCAGCAGCCAAGATCGACTAGCGGGGATACAAGAGACCCAGTACTTC
len: 13; d_gene: TRBD2; abundance: once; j_gene: TRBJ2-5; v_gene: TRBV5-1; CDR3aa: CASSLAGLETQYF; CDR3nt: TGCGCCAGCAGCCTAGCGGGACTGGAGACCCAGTACTTC
len: 15; d_gene: TRBD1; abundance: -; j_gene: TRBJ1-2; v_gene: TRBV28; CDR3aa: CASSSGQAGLYGYTF; CDR3nt: TGTGCCAGCAGTTCCGGACAGGCGGGGCTCTATGGCTACACCTTC
len: 12; d_gene: -; abundance: -; j_gene: TRBJ1-1; v_gene: TRBV28; CDR3aa: CASSLPGTEAFF; CDR3nt: TGTGCCAGCAGTTTGCCGGGCACTGAAGCTTTCTTT
len: 15; d_gene: -; abundance: once; j_gene: TRBJ2-3; v_gene: TRBV18; CDR3aa: CASSLGMAGADTQYF; CDR3nt: TGTGCCAGCTCACTCGGAATGGCAGGGGCAGATACGCAGTATTTT
len: 16; d_gene: -; abundance: -; j_gene: TRBJ1-2; v_gene: TRBV9; CDR3aa: CASSVDATRRIYGYTF; CDR3nt: TGTGCCAGCAGCGTAGATGCCACAAGAAGAATCTATGGCTACACCTTC
len: 14; d_gene: -; abundance: -; j_gene: TRBJ2-2; v_gene: TRBV7-9; CDR3aa: CASSFQANTGELFF; CDR3nt: TGTGCCAGCAGCTTCCAAGCGAACACCGGGGAGCTGTTTTTT
len: 13; d_gene: -; abundance: once; j_gene: TRBJ2-3; v_gene: TRBV14; CDR3aa: CASSPLGAATQYF; CDR3nt: TGTGCCAGCAGCCCTCTGGGGGCGGCTACGCAGTATTTT
len: 16; d_gene: TRBD1; abundance: -; j_gene: TRBJ2-2; v_gene: TRBV7-2; CDR3aa: CASSRRTGYNTGELFF; CDR3nt: TGTGCCAGCAGCCGGCGGACAGGGTACAACACCGGGGAGCTGTTTTTT
len: 12; d_gene: -; abundance: -; j_gene: TRBJ2-7; v_gene: TRBV27; CDR3aa: CASSGGTYEQYF; CDR3nt: TGTGCCAGCAGTGGTGGTACCTACGAGCAGTACTTC
len: 14; d_gene: -; abundance: -; j_gene: TRBJ1-2; v_gene: TRBV18; CDR3aa: CASSPGPINYGYTF; CDR3nt: TGTGCCAGCTCACCGGGACCGATTAACTATGGCTACACCTTC
len: 14; d_gene: -; abundance: -; j_gene: TRBJ1-2; v_gene: TRBV7-9; CDR3aa: CASNGGITNYGYTF; CDR3nt: TGTGCCAGCAACGGGGGGATAACCAACTATGGCTACACCTTC
len: 12; d_gene: -; abundance: -; j_gene: TRBJ1-2; v_gene: TRBV28; CDR3aa: CASSPQIYGYTF; CDR3nt: TGTGCCAGCAGTCCTCAAATCTATGGCTACACCTTC
len: 16; d_gene: TRBD1; abundance: -; j_gene: TRBJ1-1; v_gene: TRBV5-1; CDR3aa: CASSRVLGGLNTEAFF; CDR3nt: TGCGCCAGCAGCAGAGTATTAGGGGGCCTGAACACTGAAGCTTTCTTT
len: 12; d_gene: -; abundance: -; j_gene: TRBJ1-4; v_gene: TRBV5-1; CDR3aa: CAKHPRSEKLFF; CDR3nt: TGCGCCAAACACCCAAGGAGTGAAAAACTGTTTTTT
len: 15; d_gene: -; abundance: -; j_gene: TRBJ2-1; v_gene: TRBV5-6; CDR3aa: CASSLSALTTREQFF; CDR3nt: TGTGCCAGCAGCTTGAGCGCCCTCACTACACGTGAGCAGTTCTTC
len: 19; d_gene: -; abundance: -; j_gene: TRBJ2-1; v_gene: TRBV10-1; CDR3aa: CASSQMEPRTSGFYNEQFF; CDR3nt: TGCGCCAGCAGCCAAATGGAACCCCGAACAAGCGGGTTCTACAATGAGCAGTTCTTC
len: 16; d_gene: -; abundance: -; j_gene: TRBJ2-1; v_gene: TRBV23-1; CDR3aa: CASSQSMRVPHNEQFF; CDR3nt: TGCGCCAGCAGTCAATCGATGAGGGTCCCCCACAATGAGCAGTTCTTC
len: 14; d_gene: -; abundance: -; j_gene: TRBJ1-1; v_gene: TRBV30; CDR3aa: CACLREILNTEAFF; CDR3nt: TGTGCCTGCCTTCGAGAGATTTTGAACACTGAAGCTTTCTTT
len: 15; d_gene: TRBD1; abundance: -; j_gene: TRBJ2-2; v_gene: TRBV9; CDR3aa: CASSLGQTNTGELFF; CDR3nt: TGTGCCAGCAGCCTGGGACAGACAAACACCGGGGAGCTGTTTTTT
len: 12; d_gene: -; abundance: -; j_gene: TRBJ1-1; v_gene: TRBV14; CDR3aa: CASSPQLAEAFF; CDR3nt: TGTGCCAGCAGCCCCCAGTTGGCTGAAGCTTTCTTT
len: 17; d_gene: -; abundance: -; j_gene: TRBJ2-1; v_gene: TRBV28; CDR3aa: CASSPLELRSSYNEQFF; CDR3nt: TGTGCCAGCAGTCCCCTTGAACTAAGGAGCTCCTACAATGAGCAGTTCTTC
len: 11; d_gene: -; abundance: -; j_gene: TRBJ1-2; v_gene: TRBV19; CDR3aa: CASSFWDGYTF; CDR3nt: TGTGCCAGTAGTTTCTGGGATGGCTACACCTTC
len: 15; d_gene: TRBD2; abundance: -; j_gene: TRBJ2-2; v_gene: TRBV9; CDR3aa: CASSSSGANTGELFF; CDR3nt: TGTGCCAGCAGCAGTAGCGGGGCGAACACCGGGGAGCTGTTTTTT
len: 16; d_gene: TRBD2; abundance: -; j_gene: TRBJ2-3; v_gene: TRBV6-5; CDR3aa: CASSYQWRGAPDTQYF; CDR3nt: TGTGCCAGCAGTTACCAGTGGCGGGGGGCTCCAGATACGCAGTATTTT
len: 14; d_gene: -; abundance: -; j_gene: TRBJ2-7; v_gene: TRBV6-1; CDR3aa: CASRPGPNPYEQYF; CDR3nt: TGTGCCAGCAGGCCCGGGCCCAACCCCTACGAGCAGTACTTC
len: 14; d_gene: -; abundance: few; j_gene: TRBJ1-1; v_gene: TRBV2; CDR3aa: CASREHQMNTEAFF; CDR3nt: TGTGCCAGCAGAGAACATCAAATGAACACTGAAGCTTTCTTT
len: 13; d_gene: TRBD1; abundance: -; j_gene: TRBJ2-7; v_gene: TRBV5-1; CDR3aa: CASSWGTGIEQYF; CDR3nt: TGCGCCAGCAGCTGGGGGACAGGAATCGAGCAGTACTTC
len: 15; d_gene: -; abundance: -; j_gene: TRBJ1-3; v_gene: TRBV7-7; CDR3aa: CASSLLNISGNTIYF; CDR3nt: TGTGCCAGCAGCTTATTGAACATCTCTGGAAACACCATATATTTT
len: 16; d_gene: -; abundance: few; j_gene: TRBJ1-4; v_gene: TRBV5-5; CDR3aa: CASSPAGERGLEKLFF; CDR3nt: TGTGCCAGCAGCCCTGCGGGGGAAAGGGGATTGGAAAAACTGTTTTTT
len: 13; d_gene: TRBD2; abundance: -; j_gene: TRBJ2-2; v_gene: TRBV11-2; CDR3aa: CASSSGLYGELFF; CDR3nt: TGTGCCAGCAGCTCGGGACTATACGGGGAGCTGTTTTTT
len: 13; d_gene: -; abundance: -; j_gene: TRBJ1-1; v_gene: TRBV11-3; CDR3aa: CASSPTGVTEAFF; CDR3nt: TGTGCCAGCAGCCCAACGGGGGTTACTGAAGCTTTCTTT
len: 14; d_gene: -; abundance: -; j_gene: TRBJ1-5; v_gene: TRBV7-2; CDR3aa: CASSLLGQGQPQHF; CDR3nt: TGTGCCAGCAGCTTATTGGGTCAAGGTCAGCCCCAGCATTTT
len: 12; d_gene: -; abundance: once; j_gene: TRBJ2-2; v_gene: TRBV6-4; CDR3aa: CASSDGRRELFF; CDR3nt: TGTGCCAGCAGTGACGGTCGGAGGGAGCTGTTTTTT
len: 14; d_gene: -; abundance: few; j_gene: TRBJ1-5; v_gene: TRBV6-1; CDR3aa: CASSELDSNQPQHF; CDR3nt: TGTGCCAGCAGTGAACTGGATAGCAATCAGCCCCAGCATTTT
len: 15; d_gene: -; abundance: -; j_gene: TRBJ1-6; v_gene: TRBV6-5; CDR3aa: CASSLDRPDNSPLHF; CDR3nt: TGTGCCAGCAGTTTAGACAGGCCTGACAATTCACCCCTCCACTTT